The 15 T cell receptor beta chains given below trace back to one sample, sequenced in a study of T cells after yellow fever vaccination. TCRdb re-called the 5' RACE reads with MiXCR, one entry per CDR3 protein. The profile shows 450,000 to 550,000 distinct CDR3 sequences, 21% of them singletons. Source: PBMCs, taken roughly 20 days after the first yellow fever vaccination. Every receptor here comes from a young man who received the YFV17D yellow fever vaccine.

The chain combines TRBV5-1 with TRBJ1-1; 11 nucleotides agree with TRBD1. Germline-derived CDR1 and CDR2 are SGHRS and YFSETQ. The CDR3 is made up of 13 amino acids. The trim removed 7 bases at V and 7 bases at J, leaving 6 bases unmatched. This CDR3 is CASGRTGGNEAFF. The CDR3 bases are TGCGCCAGCGGCAGGACAGGGGGCAATGAAGCTTTCTTT.

The sample holds a few counts of this clonotype. This chain connects TRBV10-3 to TRBJ2-7; D remains ambiguous. CDR1 ENHRY and CDR2 SYGVKD come from the germline V gene. V lost 4 bases to trimming and J lost 3 bases, with 13 bases between them. The CDR3 length is 14 residues. Here the CDR3 reads CAISAQEKFYEQYV. DNA of the CDR3: TGTGCCATCAGTGCCCAGGAGAAATTCTACGAGCAGTACGTC.

The chain carries TRBV20-1 and TRBJ2-5; 9 bases line up with TRBD2. This CDR3 contains 13 residues. Trimming cost V 8 bases and J 2 bases; bases outside gene matches: 6. CDR1 and CDR2 (germline): DFQATT, SNEGSKA (reference sequence). The CDR3 sequence is CSTLAGVQETQYF. Written as DNA, the CDR3 is TGCAGTACTTTAGCGGGGGTACAAGAGACCCAGTACTTC.

Only a few counts were recorded for this clonotype. The V gene is TRBV6-2 or TRBV6-3, the J gene TRBJ2-1, with 7 bases identical to TRBD1. Trimming took 6 bases from V and 6 from J; bases not matched to a gene: 11. The CDR3 consists of 15 residues. Germline V CDR1 and CDR2: MNHEY, SVGEGT. The CDR3 protein is CASSLRQGVSNEQFF. Written as DNA, the CDR3 is TGTGCCAGCAGCCTCAGGCAGGGGGTCTCCAATGAGCAGTTCTTC.

This chain uses TRBV10-1 with TRBJ2-3, with 9 bases matching TRBD2. The CDR3 loop spans 18 amino acids. The trim removed 4 bases at V and 4 bases at J, leaving 15 bases unmatched. Germline-derived CDR1 and CDR2 are WNHNN and SYGVQD (reference sequence). The chain's CDR3 is CASSGEPERGALPDTQYF. The CDR3 coding sequence is TGCGCCAGCAGTGGAGAACCGGAGCGGGGGGCCCTGCCAGATACGCAGTATTTT.

The V and J genes are TRBV5-4 and TRBJ2-5; the D gene could be TRBD1 or TRBD2 (5 bases each). The CDR3 sequence is 14 residues long. Trimming removed 1 base at V and 5 bases at J, with 12 bases between. Germline CDR1 reads SGHNT; CDR2 reads YYREEE (reference sequence). The CDR3 spells CASSLMGDWETQYF. The CDR3 DNA is TGTGCCAGCAGCTTGATGGGGGATTGGGAGACCCAGTACTTC.

V is TRBV2 and J is TRBJ1-3; D call uncertain. Germline values: CDR1 SNHLY, CDR2 FYNNEI. Trimming took off 4 bases at V and 0 bases at J, with 10 bases between the two ends. The CDR3 length is 15 residues. CDR3 protein: CASSVSPISGNTIYF. The CDR3 DNA follows: TGTGCCAGCAGTGTAAGCCCGATCTCTGGAAACACCATATATTTT. The full variable domain, completed using reference TRBV2 and TRBJ1-3, is EPEVTQTPSHQVTQMGQEVILRCVPISNHLYFYWYRQILGQKVEFLVSFYNNEISEKSEIFDDQFSVERPDGSNFTLKIRSTKLEDSAMYFCASSVSPISGNTIYFGEGSWLTVV.

The table lists this clonotype with a few counts. The chain joins TRBV6-1 to TRBJ2-3, with TRBD1 matching over 7 bases. CDR1 and CDR2 (germline): MNHNS, SASEGT. V was pared by 6 bases and J by 4 bases, with 19 bases of the junction left unmatched. The CDR3 runs 18 residues. The CDR3 here is CASSRRSTAGGFADTQYF. DNA for the CDR3: TGTGCCAGCAGCCGCCGATCGACAGCAGGGGGTTTCGCAGATACGCAGTATTTT.

This rearrangement joins TRBV27 to TRBJ2-2; 8 bases are shared with TRBD1. CDR1 is MNHEY and CDR2 is SMNVEV in the germline V gene (reference sequence). Trimming took 4 bases from V and 7 from J; bases not matched to a gene: 14. This CDR3 has 17 residues. In DNA form, the CDR3 reads TGTGCCAGCAGTTCCCGAGTAGGCAGGGGGCAGGACGGGGAGCTGTTTTTT. It codes for CASSSRVGRGQDGELFF.

This clonotype has just a few counts. The chain is built from TRBV7-9 and TRBJ1-4; perhaps TRBD1 as D (5 bases). With 3 bases removed from V and 2 bases from J, the gap between germline ends came to 10 bases. The CDR3 is 15 amino acids. CDR1 is SEHNR, CDR2 FQNEAQ, per germline (reference sequence). The chain's CDR3 is CASSFVRDTNEKLFF. The CDR3 DNA is TGTGCCAGCAGCTTCGTCAGGGACACTAATGAAAAACTGTTTTTT.

There are a few counts of this clonotype. The J gene is TRBJ2-2, the V gene TRBV7-9, with TRBD1 as a possible D gene (6 bases). This CDR3 comprises 15 residues. CDR1 and CDR2 from the germline V gene are SEHNR and FQNEAQ (reference sequence). V was pared by 2 bases and J by 4 bases, with 11 bases between. This CDR3 is CASSLKGEITGELFF. CDR3 DNA sequence: TGTGCCAGCAGCTTAAAGGGGGAGATCACCGGGGAGCTGTTTTTT.

This clonotype appeared many times. This chain connects TRBV5-4 to TRBJ1-4, with no clear D. The V gene's germline CDR1 is SGHNT and CDR2 YYREEE (reference sequence). The CDR3 consists of 12 residues. Trimming took 4 bases from V and 8 from J, leaving 9 bases between them. The CDR3 spells CASSLLGEKLFF. As DNA, the CDR3 is TGTGCCAGCAGCCTCCTGGGGGAAAAACTGTTTTTT.

This clonotype came up a few times. This chain uses TRBV20-1 with TRBJ2-3; maybe TRBD2 (6 bases). Trimming stripped 5 bases from V and 6 bases from J, with 18 bases between. Germline lookup yields CDR1 DFQATT and CDR2 SNEGSKA (reference sequence). The CDR3 runs 14 residues. CDR3 region: CSAARDLLVDTQYF. As DNA, the CDR3 is TGCAGTGCTGCTCGGGACTTGCTGGTTGATACGCAGTATTTT.

At least ten counts were recorded for this clonotype. The rearrangement uses TRBV7-9 and TRBJ2-1, with 9 bases lining up with TRBD1. J lost 7 bases, V lost 4 bases, and 11 bases had no gene match. Germline values: CDR1 SEHNR, CDR2 FQNEAQ (reference sequence). This CDR3 has 16 amino acids. The CDR3 here is CASSSHPGQGGNEQFF. In nucleotides, the CDR3 is TGTGCCAGCAGCTCTCACCCGGGACAGGGTGGAAATGAGCAGTTCTTC.

This clonotype was detected only a few times. The chain recombines TRBV7-8 with TRBJ1-2; D uncertain. The CDR3 sequence is 15 residues long. Trimming removed 5 bases from V and 6 bases from J, with 19 bases in between. Germline CDR1 and CDR2: SGHVS and FQNEAQ. DNA of the CDR3: TGTGCCAGCAGCCCCCCCGCCACTAGGTCAAATGGCTACACCTTC. Translated: CASSPPATRSNGYTF.